This TCR beta chain was sequenced for a study of early T cells in non-severe SARS-CoV-2 infection. TCRdb reanalysed the 5' RACE reads using MiXCR and keeps one entry per CDR3 protein. The repertoire holds 60,000 to 85,000 distinct CDR3 sequences, with 15% to 19% as singletons. The V end lost 4 bases, the J end lost 2 bases, and 15 bases lay between the germline ends. Looked up from germline, CDR1 is SGHVS and CDR2 is FNYEAQ. There are 15 residues in the CDR3. Specimen: whole blood. The chain joins TRBV7-6 to TRBJ2-7; tentative D call: TRBD2 (6 bases). The clonotype comes from an adult who was a healthcare worker with PCR-confirmed SARS-CoV-2 infection or an uninfected control (not recorded which). The DNA of the CDR3 is TGTGCCAGCAGCTCCCAGGAGGGGTCAGCCTACGAGCAGTACTTC. It encodes CASSSQEGSAYEQYF.